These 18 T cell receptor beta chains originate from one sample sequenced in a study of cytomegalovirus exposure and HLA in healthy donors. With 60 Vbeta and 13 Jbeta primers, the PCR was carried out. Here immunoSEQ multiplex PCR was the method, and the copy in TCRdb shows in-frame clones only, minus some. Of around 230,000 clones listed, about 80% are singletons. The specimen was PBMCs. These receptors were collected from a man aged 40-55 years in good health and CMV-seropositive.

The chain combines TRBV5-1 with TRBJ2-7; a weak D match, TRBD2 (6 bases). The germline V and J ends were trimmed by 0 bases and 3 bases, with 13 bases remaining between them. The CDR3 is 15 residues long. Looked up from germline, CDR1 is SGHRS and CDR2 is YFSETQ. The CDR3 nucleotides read TGCGCCAGCAGCTTGGCCGCGGGACTCAACTACGAGCAGTACTTC. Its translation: CASSLAAGLNYEQYF.

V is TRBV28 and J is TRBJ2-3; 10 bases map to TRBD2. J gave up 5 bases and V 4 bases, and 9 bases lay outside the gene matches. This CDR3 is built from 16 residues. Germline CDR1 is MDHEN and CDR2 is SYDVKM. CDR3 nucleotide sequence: TGTGCCAGCAGTTCCCCCCCTAGCGGGAGTGGAGATACGCAGTATTTT. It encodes CASSSPPSGSGDTQYF.

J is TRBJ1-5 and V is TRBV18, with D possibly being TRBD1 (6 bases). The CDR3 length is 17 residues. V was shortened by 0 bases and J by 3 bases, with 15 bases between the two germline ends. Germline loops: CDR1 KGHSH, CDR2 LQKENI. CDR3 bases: TGTGCCAGCTCACCACCGGGGGCAGGAGCGTACAATCAGCCCCAGCATTTT. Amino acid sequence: CASSPPGAGAYNQPQHF.

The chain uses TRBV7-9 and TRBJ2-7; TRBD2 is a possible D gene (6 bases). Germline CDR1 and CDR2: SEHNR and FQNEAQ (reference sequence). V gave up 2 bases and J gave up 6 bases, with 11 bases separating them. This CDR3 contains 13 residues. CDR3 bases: TGTGCCAGCAGCTTAAGCACTAGCACCGAGCAGTACGTC. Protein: CASSLSTSTEQYV.

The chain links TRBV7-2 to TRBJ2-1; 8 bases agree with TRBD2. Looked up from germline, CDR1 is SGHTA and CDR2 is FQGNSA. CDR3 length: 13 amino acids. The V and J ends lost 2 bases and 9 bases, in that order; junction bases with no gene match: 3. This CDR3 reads CASSLRGGLEQFF. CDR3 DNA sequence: TGTGCCAGCAGCTTACGGGGGGGGCTTGAGCAGTTCTTC. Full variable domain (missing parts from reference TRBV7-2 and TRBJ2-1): GAGVSQSPSNKVTEKGKDVELRCDPISGHTALYWYRQSLGQGLEFLIYFQGNSAPDKSGLPSDRFSAERTGGSVSTLTIQRTQQEDSAVYLCASSLRGGLEQFFGPGTRLTVL.

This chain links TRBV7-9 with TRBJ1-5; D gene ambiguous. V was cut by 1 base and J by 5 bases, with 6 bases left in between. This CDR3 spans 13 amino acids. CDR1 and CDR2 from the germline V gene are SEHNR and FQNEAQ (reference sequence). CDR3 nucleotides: TGTGCCAGCAGCTTAGAAGGAGATCAGCCCCAGCATTTT. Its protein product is CASSLEGDQPQHF.

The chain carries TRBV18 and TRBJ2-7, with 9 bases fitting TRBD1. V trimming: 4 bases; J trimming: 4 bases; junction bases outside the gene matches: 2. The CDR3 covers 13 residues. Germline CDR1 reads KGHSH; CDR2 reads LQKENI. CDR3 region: CASSRQGGYEQYF. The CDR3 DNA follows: TGTGCCAGCTCACGACAGGGGGGTTACGAGCAGTACTTC. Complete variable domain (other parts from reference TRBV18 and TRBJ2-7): NAGVMQNPRHLVRRRGQEARLRCSPMKGHSHVYWYRQLPEEGLKFMVYLQKENIIDESGMPKERFSAEFPKEGPSILRIQQVVRGDSAAYFCASSRQGGYEQYFGPGTRLTVT.

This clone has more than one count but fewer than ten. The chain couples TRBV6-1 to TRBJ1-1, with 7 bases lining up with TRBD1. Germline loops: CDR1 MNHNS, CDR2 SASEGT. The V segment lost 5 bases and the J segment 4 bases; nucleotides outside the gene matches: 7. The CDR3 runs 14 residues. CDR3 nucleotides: TGTGCCAGCAGTCTACAGGGGTTTCGCACTGAAGCTTTCTTT. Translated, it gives CASSLQGFRTEAFF.

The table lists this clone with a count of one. CDR3 sequence reads: CASSAGGEQFF. The CDR3 bases are TGCGCCAGCAGTGCGGGAGGCGAGCAGTTCTTC. V usage is TRBV10-1 and J usage is TRBJ2-1; 7 bases are shared with TRBD2. Trimming removed 4 bases from V and 10 bases from J; junction bases left unmatched: 1. Germline loops: CDR1 WNHNN, CDR2 SYGVQD (reference sequence). This CDR3 region has 11 residues.

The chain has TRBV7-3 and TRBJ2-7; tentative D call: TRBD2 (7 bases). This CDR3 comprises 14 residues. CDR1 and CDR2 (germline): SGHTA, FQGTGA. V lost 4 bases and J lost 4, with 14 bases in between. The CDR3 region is CASSSRGGGYEQYF. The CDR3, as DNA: TGTGCCAGCAGCTCGAGGGGAGGGGGGTACGAGCAGTACTTC.

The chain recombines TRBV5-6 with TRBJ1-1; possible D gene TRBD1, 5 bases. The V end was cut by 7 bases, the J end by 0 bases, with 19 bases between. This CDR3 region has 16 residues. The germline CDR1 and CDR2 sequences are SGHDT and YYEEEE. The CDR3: CASGGTALGMNTEAFF. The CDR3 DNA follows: TGTGCCAGCGGGGGGACGGCGTTGGGAATGAACACTGAAGCTTTCTTT.

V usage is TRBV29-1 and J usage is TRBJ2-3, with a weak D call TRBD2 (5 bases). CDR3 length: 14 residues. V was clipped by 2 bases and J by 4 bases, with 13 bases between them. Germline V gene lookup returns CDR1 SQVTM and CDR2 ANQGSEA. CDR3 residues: CSVEYVGGPDTQYF. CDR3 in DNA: TGCAGCGTTGAATACGTCGGAGGCCCAGATACGCAGTATTTT.

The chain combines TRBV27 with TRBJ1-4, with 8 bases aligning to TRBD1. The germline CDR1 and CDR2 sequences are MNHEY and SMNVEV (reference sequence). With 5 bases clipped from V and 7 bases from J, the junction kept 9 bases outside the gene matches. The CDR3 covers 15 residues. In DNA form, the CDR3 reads TGTGCCAGCAGTCCCCAGACAGGGGCCCTTGAAAAACTGTTTTTT. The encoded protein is CASSPQTGALEKLFF.

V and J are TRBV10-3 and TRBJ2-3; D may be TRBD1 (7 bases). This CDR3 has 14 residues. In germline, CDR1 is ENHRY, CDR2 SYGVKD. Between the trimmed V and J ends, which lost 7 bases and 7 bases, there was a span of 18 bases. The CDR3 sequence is CAIKEGASSYTQYF. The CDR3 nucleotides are TGTGCCATCAAGGAGGGGGCTAGTTCGTATACGCAGTATTTT.

The DNA for the CDR3 is TGTGCCAGCAGTGAAGCGCTGAGCTCTGGGGCCAACGTCCTGACTTTC. It yields the protein CASSEALSSGANVLTF. The chain couples TRBV2 to TRBJ2-6; D is ambiguous. This CDR3 has 16 residues. Germline-derived CDR1 and CDR2 are SNHLY and FYNNEI. The V and J ends lost 0 bases and 0 bases respectively, with 6 bases between them.

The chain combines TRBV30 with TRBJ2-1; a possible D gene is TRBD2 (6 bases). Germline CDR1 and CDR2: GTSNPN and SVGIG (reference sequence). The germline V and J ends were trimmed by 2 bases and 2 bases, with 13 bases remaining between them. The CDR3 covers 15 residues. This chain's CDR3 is CAWSKPGVPYNEQFF. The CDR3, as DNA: TGTGCCTGGAGTAAGCCGGGAGTCCCCTACAATGAGCAGTTCTTC.

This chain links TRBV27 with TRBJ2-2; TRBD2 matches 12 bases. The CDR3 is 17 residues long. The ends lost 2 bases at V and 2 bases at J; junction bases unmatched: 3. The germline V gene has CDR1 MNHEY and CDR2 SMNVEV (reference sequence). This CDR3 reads CASSLLAGGPNTGELFF. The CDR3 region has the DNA TGTGCCAGCAGTTTACTAGCGGGAGGGCCCAACACCGGGGAGCTGTTTTTT.

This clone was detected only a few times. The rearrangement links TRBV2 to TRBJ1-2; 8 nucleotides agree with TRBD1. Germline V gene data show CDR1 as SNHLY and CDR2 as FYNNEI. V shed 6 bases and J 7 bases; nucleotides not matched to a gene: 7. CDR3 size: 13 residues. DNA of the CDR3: TGTGCCAGCAGGAGGGCAGGGGGCCGTGGCTACACCTTC. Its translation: CASRRAGGRGYTF.